This T cell receptor (beta chain) was obtained from a study of blood T cell repertoires in COVID-19. Across the whole study: The United States, Italy and Spain provided the acute and convalescent COVID-19 samples. T cells, B-cell-depleted T cells, or PBMCs supplied cDNA or gDNA.

The CDR3 runs to 15 residues. Germline V gene lookup returns CDR1 MNHEY and CDR2 SVGAGI. Trimming left V 6 bases short and J 0 bases short, with 12 bases between. Study processing details: Researchers report that nucleated cell counts were estimated from reference gene primer amplification. The repertoire was sequenced with immunoSEQ multiplex PCR; TCRdb's copy has only in-frame clones and lacks some. V, J and clone size reflect that table, while D and trimming were determined from the DNA. The table records roughly 320,000 clones, 65% to 90% of them present only once. The origin of this receptor is a human donor in a cohort sampled during active COVID-19. Sequencing was carried out using peripheral blood. This chain uses TRBV6-5 with TRBJ2-1; D may be TRBD2 (5 bases). CDR3 sequence (DNA): TGTGCCAGCAGCGGCACGGGAAGCTCCTACAATGAGCAGTTCTTC. It translates to CASSGTGSSYNEQFF.